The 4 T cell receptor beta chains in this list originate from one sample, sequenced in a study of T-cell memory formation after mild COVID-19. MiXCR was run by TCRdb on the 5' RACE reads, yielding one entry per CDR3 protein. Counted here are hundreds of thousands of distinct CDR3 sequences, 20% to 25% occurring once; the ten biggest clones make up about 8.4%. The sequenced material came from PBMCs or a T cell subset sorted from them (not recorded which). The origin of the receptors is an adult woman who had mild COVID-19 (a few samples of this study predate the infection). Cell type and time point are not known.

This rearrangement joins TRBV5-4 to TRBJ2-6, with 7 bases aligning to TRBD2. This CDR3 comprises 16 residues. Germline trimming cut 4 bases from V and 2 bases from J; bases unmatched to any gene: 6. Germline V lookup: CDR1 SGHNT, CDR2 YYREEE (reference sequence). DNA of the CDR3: TGTGCCAGCAGCACCACTCGGGGGGCTGGGGCCAACGTCCTGACTTTC. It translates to CASSTTRGAGANVLTF.

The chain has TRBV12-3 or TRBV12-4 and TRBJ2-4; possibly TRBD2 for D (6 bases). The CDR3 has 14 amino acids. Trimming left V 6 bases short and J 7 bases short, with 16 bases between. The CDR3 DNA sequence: TGTGCCAGCAGCCTGCCTGGGGGGTCGAACATTCAGTACTTC. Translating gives CASSLPGGSNIQYF.

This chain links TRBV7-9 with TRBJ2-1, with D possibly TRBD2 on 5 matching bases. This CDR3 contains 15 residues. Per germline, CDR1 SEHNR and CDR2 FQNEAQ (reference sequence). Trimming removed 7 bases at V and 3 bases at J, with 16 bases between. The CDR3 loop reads CASTSTAARYNEQFF. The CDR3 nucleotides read TGTGCCAGCACCTCCACAGCGGCCCGCTACAATGAGCAGTTCTTC. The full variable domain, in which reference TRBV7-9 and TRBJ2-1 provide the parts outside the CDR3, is DTGVSQNPRHKITKRGQNVTFRCDPISEHNRLYWYRQTLGQGPEFLTYFQNEAQLEKSRLLSDRFSAERPKGSFSTLEIQRTEQGDSAMYLCASTSTAARYNEQFFGPGTRLTVL.

The CDR3 DNA reads as TGTGCCAGCAGCTACGACGGCGGGAAAACCTACGAGCAGTACTTC. Its translation: CASSYDGGKTYEQYF. The chain couples TRBV7-2 to TRBJ2-7; tentative D call: TRBD2 (6 bases). V shed 4 bases and J shed 2 bases, with 15 bases lying between them. This CDR3 region has 15 residues. Germline loops: CDR1 SGHTA, CDR2 FQGNSA.